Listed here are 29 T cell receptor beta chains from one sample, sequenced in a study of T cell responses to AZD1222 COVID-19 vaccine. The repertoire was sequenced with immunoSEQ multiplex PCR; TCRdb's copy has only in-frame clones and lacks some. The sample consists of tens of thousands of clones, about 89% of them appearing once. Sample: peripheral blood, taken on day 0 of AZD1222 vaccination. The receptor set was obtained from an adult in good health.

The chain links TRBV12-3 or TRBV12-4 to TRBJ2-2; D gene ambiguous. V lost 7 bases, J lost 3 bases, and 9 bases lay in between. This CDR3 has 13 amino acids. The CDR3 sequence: CASNPVYTGELFF. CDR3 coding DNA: TGTGCCAGCAATCCAGTTTACACCGGGGAGCTGTTTTTT.

CDR3 coding DNA: TGTGCCAGTAGTATGTCGTTAGCGGGGAACAATGAGCAGTTCTTC. It encodes CASSMSLAGNNEQFF. The rearrangement joins TRBV19 to TRBJ2-1; 8 bases map to TRBD2. CDR3 length: 15 residues. The germline V gene encodes CDR1 LNHDA and CDR2 SQIVND (reference sequence). The junction had 6 bases not matched to a gene; V was cut back by 3 bases and J by 5 bases.

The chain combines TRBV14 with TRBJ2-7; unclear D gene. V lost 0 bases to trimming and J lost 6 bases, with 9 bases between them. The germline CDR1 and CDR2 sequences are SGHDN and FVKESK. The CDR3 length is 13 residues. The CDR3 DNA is TGTGCCAGCAGCCAAGATCTTAGTAGCGAGCAGTACTTC. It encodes CASSQDLSSEQYF.

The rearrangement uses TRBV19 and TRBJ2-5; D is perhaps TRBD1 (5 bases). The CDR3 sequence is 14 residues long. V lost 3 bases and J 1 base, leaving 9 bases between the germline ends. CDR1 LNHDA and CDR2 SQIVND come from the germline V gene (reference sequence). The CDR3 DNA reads TGTGCCAGTAGTATTCAGGGAACCCAAGAGACCCAGTACTTC. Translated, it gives CASSIQGTQETQYF.

The CDR3 spells CASSVGLAGVDTQYF. The DNA of the CDR3 is TGTGCCAGTAGTGTGGGACTAGCGGGAGTGGATACGCAGTATTTT. The chain recombines TRBV19 with TRBJ2-3, with 14 bases lining up with TRBD2. V was clipped by 5 bases and J by 6 bases; unmatched bases: 4. This CDR3 comprises 15 residues. Germline CDR1 and CDR2: LNHDA and SQIVND (reference sequence).

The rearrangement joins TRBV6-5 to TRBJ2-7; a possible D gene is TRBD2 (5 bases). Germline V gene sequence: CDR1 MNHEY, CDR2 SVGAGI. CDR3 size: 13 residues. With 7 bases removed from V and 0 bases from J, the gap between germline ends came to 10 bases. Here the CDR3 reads CASIRGTSYEQYF. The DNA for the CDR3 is TGTGCCAGCATCCGGGGAACCTCCTACGAGCAGTACTTC.

The CDR3 here is CSVEENYGYTF. DNA of the CDR3: TGCAGCGTTGAGGAAAACTATGGCTACACCTTC. The V and J genes are TRBV29-1 and TRBJ1-2; D uncertain. CDR1 is SQVTM and CDR2 is ANQGSEA in the germline V gene. The CDR3 consists of 11 residues. V was pared by 3 bases and J by 2 bases, with 4 bases between.

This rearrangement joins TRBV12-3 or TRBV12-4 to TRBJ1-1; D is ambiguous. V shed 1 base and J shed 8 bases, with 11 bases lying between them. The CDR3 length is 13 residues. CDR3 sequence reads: CASSLVGPGEAFF. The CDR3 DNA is TGTGCCAGCAGTTTAGTTGGGCCGGGCGAAGCTTTCTTT.

Written as DNA, the CDR3 is TGTGCCAGCAGCCCCGGCGGGAGGGCGGCCGGGGAGCTGTTTTTT. Translation gives CASSPGGRAAGELFF. J is TRBJ2-2 and V is TRBV9; TRBD2 matches 9 bases. CDR3 length: 15 amino acids. Looked up from germline, CDR1 is SGDLS and CDR2 is YYNGEE. J lost 6 bases, V lost 4 bases, and 7 bases had no gene match. Based on the CDR3 plus reference TRBV9 and TRBJ2-2, the full variable domain is DSGVTQTPKHLITATGQRVTLRCSPRSGDLSVYWYQQSLDQGLQFLIQYYNGEERAKGNILERFSAQQFPDLHSELNLSSLELGDSALYFCASSPGGRAAGELFFGEGSRLTVL.

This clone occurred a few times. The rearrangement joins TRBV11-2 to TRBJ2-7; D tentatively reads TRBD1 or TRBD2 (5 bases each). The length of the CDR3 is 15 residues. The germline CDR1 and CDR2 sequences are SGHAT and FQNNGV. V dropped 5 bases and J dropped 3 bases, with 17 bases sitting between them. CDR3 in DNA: TGTGCCAGCAGCCCCGCCCCGGGACCCAGCTACGAGCAGTACTTC. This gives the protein CASSPAPGPSYEQYF.

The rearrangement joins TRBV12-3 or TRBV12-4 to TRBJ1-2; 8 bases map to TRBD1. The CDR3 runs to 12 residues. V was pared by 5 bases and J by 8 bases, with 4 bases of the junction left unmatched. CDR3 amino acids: CASSGQGLGYTF. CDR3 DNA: TGTGCCAGCAGTGGACAGGGCCTGGGCTACACCTTC.

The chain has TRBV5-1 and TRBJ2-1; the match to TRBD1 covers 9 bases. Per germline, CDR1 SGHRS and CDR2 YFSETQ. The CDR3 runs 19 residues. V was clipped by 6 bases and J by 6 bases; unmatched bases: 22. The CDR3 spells CASTGERQGEGRSPNEQFF. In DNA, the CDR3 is TGCGCCAGCACAGGTGAGAGACAGGGGGAGGGCCGGAGCCCCAATGAGCAGTTCTTC.

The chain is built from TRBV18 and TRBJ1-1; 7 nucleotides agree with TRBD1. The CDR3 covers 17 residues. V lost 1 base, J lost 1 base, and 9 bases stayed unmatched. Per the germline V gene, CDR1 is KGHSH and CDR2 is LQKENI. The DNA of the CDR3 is TGTGCCAGCTCACCACGGATTCCGGGACAGAGGAACACTGAAGCTTTCTTT. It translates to CASSPRIPGQRNTEAFF.

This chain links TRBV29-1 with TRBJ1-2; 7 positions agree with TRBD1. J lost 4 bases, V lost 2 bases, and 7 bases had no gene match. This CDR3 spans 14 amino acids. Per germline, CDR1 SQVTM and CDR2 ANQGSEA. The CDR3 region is CSVESGGGGYGYTF. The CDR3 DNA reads TGCAGCGTTGAATCAGGGGGTGGCGGCTATGGCTACACCTTC. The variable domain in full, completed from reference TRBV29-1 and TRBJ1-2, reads SAVISQKPSRDICQRGTSLTIQCQVDSQVTMMFWYRQQPGQSLTLIATANQGSEATYESGFVIDKFPISRPNLTFSTLTVSNMSPEDSSIYLCSVESGGGGYGYTFGSGTRLTVV.

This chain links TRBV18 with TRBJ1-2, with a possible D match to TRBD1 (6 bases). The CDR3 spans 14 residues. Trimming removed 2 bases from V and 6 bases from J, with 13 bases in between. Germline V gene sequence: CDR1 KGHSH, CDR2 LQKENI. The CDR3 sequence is CASSPFRGANGYTF. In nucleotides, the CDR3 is TGTGCCAGCTCACCATTTCGGGGGGCCAATGGCTACACCTTC.

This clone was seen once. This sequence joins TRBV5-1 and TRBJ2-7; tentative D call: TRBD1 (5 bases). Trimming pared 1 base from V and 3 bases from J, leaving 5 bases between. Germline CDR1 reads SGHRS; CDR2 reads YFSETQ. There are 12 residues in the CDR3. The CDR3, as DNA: TGCGCCAGCAGCTTGCAGGGCTACGAGCAGTACTTC. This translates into CASSLQGYEQYF. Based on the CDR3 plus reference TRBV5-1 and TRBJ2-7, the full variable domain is KAGVTQTPRYLIKTRGQQVTLSCSPISGHRSVSWYQQTPGQGLQFLFEYFSETQRNKGNFPGRFSGRQFSNSRSEMNVSTLELGDSALYLCASSLQGYEQYFGPGTRLTVT.

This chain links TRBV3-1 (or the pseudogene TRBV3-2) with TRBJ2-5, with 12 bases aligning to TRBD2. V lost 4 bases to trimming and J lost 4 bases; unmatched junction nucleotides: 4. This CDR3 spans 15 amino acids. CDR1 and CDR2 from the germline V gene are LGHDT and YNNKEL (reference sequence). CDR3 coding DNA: TGTGCCAGCAGCCTACTAGCGGGAGGCCGAGAGACCCAGTACTTC. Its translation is CASSLLAGGRETQYF.

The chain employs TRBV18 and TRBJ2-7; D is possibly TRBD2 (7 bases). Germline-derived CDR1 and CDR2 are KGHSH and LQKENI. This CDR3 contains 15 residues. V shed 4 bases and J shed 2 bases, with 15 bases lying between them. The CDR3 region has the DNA TGTGCCAGCTCACGAGGGGGGGATAGAACCTACGAGCAGTACTTC. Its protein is CASSRGGDRTYEQYF.

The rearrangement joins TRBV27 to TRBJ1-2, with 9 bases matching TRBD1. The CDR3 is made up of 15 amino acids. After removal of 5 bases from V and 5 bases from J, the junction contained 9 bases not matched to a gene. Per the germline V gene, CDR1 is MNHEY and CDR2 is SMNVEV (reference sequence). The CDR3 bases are TGTGCCAGCAGTAAAGTCTCCGGGACAGGGTATGGCTACACCTTC. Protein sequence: CASSKVSGTGYGYTF.

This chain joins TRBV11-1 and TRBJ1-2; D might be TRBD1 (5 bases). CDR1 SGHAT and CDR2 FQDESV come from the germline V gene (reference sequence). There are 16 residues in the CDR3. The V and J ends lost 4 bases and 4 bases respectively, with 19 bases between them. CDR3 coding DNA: TGTGCCAGCAGCTCCACCTCACAGGCAGACTCCTATGGCTACACCTTC. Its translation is CASSSTSQADSYGYTF.

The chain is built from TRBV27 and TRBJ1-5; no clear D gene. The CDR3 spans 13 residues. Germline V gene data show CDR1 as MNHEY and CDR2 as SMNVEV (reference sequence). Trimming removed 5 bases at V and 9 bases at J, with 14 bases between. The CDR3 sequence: CASSDGWVGPQHF. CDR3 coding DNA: TGTGCCAGCAGTGATGGCTGGGTGGGGCCCCAGCATTTT.

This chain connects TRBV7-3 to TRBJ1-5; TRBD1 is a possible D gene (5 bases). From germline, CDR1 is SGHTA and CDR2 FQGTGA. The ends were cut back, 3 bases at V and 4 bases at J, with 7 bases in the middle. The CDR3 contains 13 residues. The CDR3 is CASSLGVNQPQHF. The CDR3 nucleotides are TGTGCCAGCAGCTTGGGGGTAAATCAGCCCCAGCATTTT.

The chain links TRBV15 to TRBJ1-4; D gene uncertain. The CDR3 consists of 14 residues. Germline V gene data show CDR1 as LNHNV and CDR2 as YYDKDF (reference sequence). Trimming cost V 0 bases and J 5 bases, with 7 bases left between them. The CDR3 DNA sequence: TGTGCCACCAGCAGAGACCGGACCAATGAAAAACTGTTTTTT. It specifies CATSRDRTNEKLFF. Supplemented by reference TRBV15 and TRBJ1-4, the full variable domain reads DAMVIQNPRYQVTQFGKPVTLSCSQTLNHNVMYWYQQKSSQAPKLLFHYYDKDFNNEADTPDNFQSRRPNTSFCFLDIRSPGLGDTAMYLCATSRDRTNEKLFFGSGTQLSVL.

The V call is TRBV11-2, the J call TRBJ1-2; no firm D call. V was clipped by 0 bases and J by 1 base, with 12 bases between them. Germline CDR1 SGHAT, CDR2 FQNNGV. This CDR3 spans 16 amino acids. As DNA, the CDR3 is TGTGCCAGCAGCTTAGACCACGGCCCCGTTAACTATGGCTACACCTTC. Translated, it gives CASSLDHGPVNYGYTF.

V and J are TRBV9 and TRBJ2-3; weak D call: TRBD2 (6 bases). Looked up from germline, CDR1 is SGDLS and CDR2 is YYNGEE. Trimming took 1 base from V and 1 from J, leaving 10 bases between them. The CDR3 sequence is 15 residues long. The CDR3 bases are TGTGCCAGCAGCGTACTTGGCGGGGGCACAGATACGCAGTATTTT. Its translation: CASSVLGGGTDTQYF.

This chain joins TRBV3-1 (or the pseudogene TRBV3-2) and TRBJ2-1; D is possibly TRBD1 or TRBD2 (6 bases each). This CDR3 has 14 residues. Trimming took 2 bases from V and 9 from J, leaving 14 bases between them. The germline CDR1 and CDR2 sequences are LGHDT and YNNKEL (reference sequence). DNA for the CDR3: TGTGCCAGCAGCCAAAGGAGGGGGTACTTTGAGCAGTTCTTC. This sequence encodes CASSQRRGYFEQFF.

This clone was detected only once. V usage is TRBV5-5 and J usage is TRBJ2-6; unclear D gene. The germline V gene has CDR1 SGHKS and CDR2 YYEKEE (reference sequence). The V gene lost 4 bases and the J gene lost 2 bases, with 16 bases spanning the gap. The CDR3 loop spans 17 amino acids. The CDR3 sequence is CASSPTARVAGANVLTF. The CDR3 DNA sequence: TGTGCCAGCAGCCCGACCGCTCGGGTGGCTGGGGCCAACGTCCTGACTTTC.

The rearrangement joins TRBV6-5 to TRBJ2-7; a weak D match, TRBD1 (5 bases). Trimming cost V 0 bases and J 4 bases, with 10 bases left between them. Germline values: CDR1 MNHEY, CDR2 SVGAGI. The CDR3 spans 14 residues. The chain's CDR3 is CASSYSSQGYEQYF. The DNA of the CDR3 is TGTGCCAGCAGTTACTCGAGCCAGGGATACGAGCAGTACTTC.

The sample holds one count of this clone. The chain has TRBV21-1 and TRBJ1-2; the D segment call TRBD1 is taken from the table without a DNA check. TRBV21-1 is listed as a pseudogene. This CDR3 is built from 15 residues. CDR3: CALADRGLANYGYTF. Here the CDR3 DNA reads TGTGCCCTGGCGGACAGGGGGCTTGCTAACTATGGCTACACCTTC.